These 18 T cell receptor beta chains were sequenced from one sample in a study of blood T cell repertoires in COVID-19. Method: immunoSEQ multiplex PCR; TCRdb's copy keeps in-frame clones and lacks some. The table has 91,000 or so clones, around nine tenths seen once. The sequenced material came from peripheral blood. These receptors came from a woman between 50 and 59 years old in a cohort sampled during active COVID-19.

The V gene is TRBV5-1, the J gene TRBJ2-7; a possible D gene is TRBD2 (7 bases). V was shortened by 4 bases and J by 4 bases, with 12 bases between the two germline ends. CDR1 is SGHRS, CDR2 YFSETQ, per germline. The CDR3 covers 13 residues. The CDR3 is CASSGRDIYEQYF. The CDR3 DNA reads as TGCGCCAGCAGCGGGAGGGACATTTACGAGCAGTACTTC.

The CDR3 nucleotides are TGTGCCAGCAGGGGACTAGCGGATAGCACAGATACGCAGTATTTT. This gives the protein CASRGLADSTDTQYF. The chain carries TRBV6-6 and TRBJ2-3; 11 bases map to TRBD2. Germline loops: CDR1 MNHNY, CDR2 SVGAGI (reference sequence). The trim removed 6 bases at V and 0 bases at J, leaving 2 bases unmatched. The CDR3 contains 15 residues.

V gene TRBV5-1 combines with J gene TRBJ2-1; D not certain. CDR3 length: 13 amino acids. V lost 0 bases to trimming and J lost 6 bases, with 7 bases between them. Germline CDR1 is SGHRS and CDR2 is YFSETQ. The CDR3 sequence is CASSLGQINEQFF. CDR3 DNA sequence: TGCGCCAGCAGCTTGGGTCAGATCAATGAGCAGTTCTTC.

The chain carries TRBV28 and TRBJ2-5, with 14 nucleotides matching TRBD2. The V segment lost 9 bases and the J segment 7 bases; nucleotides outside the gene matches: 4. The germline V gene has CDR1 MDHEN and CDR2 SYDVKM. The CDR3 spans 13 residues. CDR3 nucleotides: TGTGCCAGTCGACTAGCGGGAGGGGTGACCCAGTACTTC. Translation: CASRLAGGVTQYF.

This chain connects TRBV10-1 to TRBJ2-5; 9 bases agree with TRBD2. V lost 6 bases to trimming and J lost 1 base; unmatched junction nucleotides: 6. CDR1 is WNHNN, CDR2 SYGVQD, per germline (reference sequence). The CDR3 spans 15 residues. CDR3 DNA sequence: TGCGCCAGCAGCGCTAATAGCGGGAGCCAAGAGACCCAGTACTTC. Translated: CASSANSGSQETQYF.

In its sample, this clone was seen once. The V gene is TRBV11-3, the J gene TRBJ2-1, with 9 bases fitting TRBD2. There are 15 residues in the CDR3. The germline CDR1 and CDR2 sequences are SGHNT and YENEEA. The junction had 7 bases not matched to a gene; V was cut back by 5 bases and J by 5 bases. CDR3 amino acids: CASSRGTSSNNEQFF. The CDR3 DNA reads as TGTGCCAGCAGCCGGGGGACTAGCAGCAACAATGAGCAGTTCTTC.

The V gene is TRBV10-3, the J gene TRBJ2-7; 13 bases are a match to TRBD2. CDR1 is ENHRY, CDR2 SYGVKD, per germline. The CDR3 loop spans 14 amino acids. V gave up 6 bases and J gave up 7 bases; unmatched junction bases: 6. Written as DNA, the CDR3 is TGTGCCATCAGGACACTAGCGGGAGGGGGGGAGCAGTACTTC. The encoded protein is CAIRTLAGGGEQYF.

V usage is TRBV19 and J usage is TRBJ2-5; 10 bases are shared with TRBD2. The CDR3 runs to 15 residues. Germline V gene sequence: CDR1 LNHDA, CDR2 SQIVND (reference sequence). The ends lost 6 bases at V and 5 bases at J; junction bases unmatched: 9. The CDR3 nucleotides are TGTGCCAGTAGGTACCAAGCGGGAGGGGCGGAGACCCAGTACTTC. It codes for CASRYQAGGAETQYF.

The chain uses TRBV3-1 (or the pseudogene TRBV3-2) and TRBJ2-1; a possible D gene is TRBD2 (5 bases). Germline CDR1 and CDR2: LGHDT and YNNKEL (reference sequence). V dropped 3 bases and J dropped 7 bases, with 16 bases sitting between them. This CDR3 region has 15 residues. CDR3 region: CASSQGIGWENEQFF. The CDR3 DNA reads TGTGCCAGCAGCCAGGGGATTGGGTGGGAGAATGAGCAGTTCTTC.

This chain connects TRBV9 to TRBJ2-7; D is possibly TRBD1 (6 bases). This CDR3 is 14 amino acids long. V was pared by 3 bases and J by 4 bases, with 14 bases between. The germline V gene encodes CDR1 SGDLS and CDR2 YYNGEE. The CDR3 region is CASSDNRVGYEQYF. CDR3 sequence (DNA): TGTGCCAGCAGCGACAACAGGGTTGGTTACGAGCAGTACTTC.

V usage is TRBV14 and J usage is TRBJ2-1, with a possible D match to TRBD1 (6 bases). This CDR3 contains 17 residues. V dropped 0 bases and J dropped 3 bases, with 15 bases sitting between them. Germline-derived CDR1 and CDR2 are SGHDN and FVKESK. DNA for the CDR3: TGTGCCAGCAGCCAAGAACCGACAGGTCTTATCTACAATGAGCAGTTCTTC. This codes for CASSQEPTGLIYNEQFF.

V is TRBV19 and J is TRBJ1-1; 7 nucleotides line up with TRBD1. The ends lost 5 bases at V and 7 bases at J; junction bases unmatched: 10. In germline, CDR1 is LNHDA, CDR2 SQIVND (reference sequence). The CDR3 contains 14 residues. In nucleotides, the CDR3 is TGTGCCAGTAGTGATCCGGGACAGAAACTTGAAGCTTTCTTT. Residues: CASSDPGQKLEAFF. Looking up the rest from reference TRBV19 and TRBJ1-1 gives the full variable domain: DGGITQSPKYLFRKEGQNVTLSCEQNLNHDAMYWYRQDPGQGLRLIYYSQIVNDFQKGDIAEGYSVSREKKESFPLTVTSAQKNPTAFYLCASSDPGQKLEAFFGQGTRLTVV.

V gene TRBV5-1 combines with J gene TRBJ1-1; D gene unclear. Germline V gives CDR1 SGHRS, CDR2 YFSETQ. The CDR3 runs to 12 residues. With 6 bases removed from V and 8 bases from J, the gap between germline ends came to 14 bases. CDR3 in DNA: TGCGCCAGCACCAGTGGAGATATCGAAGCTTTCTTT. Translating gives CASTSGDIEAFF.

The chain combines TRBV5-4 with TRBJ1-1; no clear D. The V gene's germline CDR1 is SGHNT and CDR2 YYREEE (reference sequence). Trimming took off 4 bases at V and 6 bases at J, with 10 bases between the two ends. The CDR3 is 12 amino acids. CDR3 sequence: CASSHPRSEAFF. Here the CDR3 DNA reads TGTGCCAGCAGCCACCCCCGGTCTGAAGCTTTCTTT.

V usage is TRBV3-1 (or the pseudogene TRBV3-2) and J usage is TRBJ1-4, with D uncertain. The CDR3 consists of 15 residues. The ends were cut back, 4 bases at V and 6 bases at J, with 15 bases in the middle. Germline V gene data show CDR1 as LGHDT and CDR2 as YNNKEL (reference sequence). CDR3 DNA sequence: TGTGCCAGCAGCCGACCGGGGAGGGTTGATGAAAAACTGTTTTTT. Protein sequence: CASSRPGRVDEKLFF.

This clone was counted a few times. V and J are TRBV20-1 and TRBJ1-5, with a weak D call TRBD1 (5 bases). The CDR3 has 14 residues. V was pared by 3 bases and J by 0 bases, with 9 bases between. Germline values: CDR1 DFQATT, CDR2 SNEGSKA (reference sequence). The CDR3 nucleotides are TGCAGTGCTAGTGGGGGGGTTAGCAATCAGCCCCAGCATTTT. It codes for CSASGGVSNQPQHF.

The chain is built from TRBV5-1 and TRBJ1-1, with D possibly being TRBD1 (5 bases). The germline V gene encodes CDR1 SGHRS and CDR2 YFSETQ. The CDR3 is 13 residues long. Trimming stripped 2 bases from V and 1 base from J, with 6 bases between. CDR3 loop: CASSFGQNTEAFF. CDR3 nucleotide sequence: TGCGCCAGCAGCTTCGGACAGAACACTGAAGCTTTCTTT.

A few counts support this clone. V gene TRBV2 combines with J gene TRBJ1-3; 9 bases map to TRBD1. Germline trimming cut 4 bases from V and 0 bases from J; bases unmatched to any gene: 4. The CDR3 covers 16 residues. Germline V CDR1 and CDR2: SNHLY, FYNNEI. As DNA, the CDR3 is TGTGCCAGCAGTGCCGGGACAGGGAACTCTGGAAACACCATATATTTT. Translated, it gives CASSAGTGNSGNTIYF.